This T cell receptor (beta chain) emerged from a study of T cells in Graves' hyperthyroidism and ophthalmopathy. On this clonotype: Its antigen is as yet unknown.

Authors of the study amplified TCR beta CDR3 regions from RNA transcripts. In the first-round RT-PCR of the TCR CDR3, the HTBI primer set was used. TCRdb analysed the multiplex PCR reads with MiXCR anew, one entry per CDR3 protein. The data hold hundreds of thousands of distinct CDR3 sequences, with just over 35% observed a single time. This CDR3 is built from 20 residues. V lost 1 base to trimming and J lost 0 bases, with 21 bases between them. Germline lookup yields CDR1 SEHNR and CDR2 FQNEAQ (reference sequence). Hyperthyroidism patients were newly diagnosed, had disease duration under 2 months, and were aged 18 to 65 years. Clinical symptoms, serum thyroxine and TRAb, thyroid ultrasound and orbital computed tomography together formed the diagnostic basis. Study findings and constraints: Progression to ophthalmopathy was predicted a median of 6.5 months early. Ophthalmopathy and stable hyperthyroidism were told apart by a 13 V-J model.

The TCR sequence derives from a woman aged 40 to 50 with Graves' hyperthyroidism. Sample: blood. The V gene is TRBV7-9, the J gene TRBJ1-4; D uncertain. The CDR3 DNA reads TGTGCCAGCAGCTTAGACGGCGGGAATAGAGCCCATGCAACTAATGAAAAACTGTTTTTT. This encodes CASSLDGGNRAHATNEKLFF.